The 32 T cell receptor beta chains below were found in one sample sequenced in a study of blood T cell repertoires in COVID-19. Sequencing used immunoSEQ multiplex PCR; TCRdb keeps in-frame clones, though not all of them. This table has around 260,000 clones, around 80% appearing once. The specimen sequenced was peripheral blood. These receptor sequences come from a man in his sixties with acute or convalescent COVID-19.

The V gene is TRBV5-1, the J gene TRBJ2-6, with 8 positions matching TRBD1. This CDR3 is built from 18 residues. Germline values: CDR1 SGHRS, CDR2 YFSETQ. Losses at the gene ends were 0 bases for V and 0 bases for J; bases not matched to a gene: 5. CDR3 nucleotide sequence: TGCGCCAGCAGCTTGGGAGGGACAGGAAGCTCTGGGGCCAACGTCCTGACTTTC. It yields the protein CASSLGGTGSSGANVLTF.

This chain joins TRBV2 and TRBJ2-7; D perhaps matches TRBD1 (6 bases). Germline V lookup: CDR1 SNHLY, CDR2 FYNNEI. V was clipped by 6 bases and J by 9 bases, with 24 bases between them. The length of the CDR3 is 15 residues. The CDR3 protein is CASRLGQPLREGQYF. The CDR3 DNA is TGTGCCAGCAGGCTTGGACAGCCCCTAAGAGAGGGGCAGTACTTC.

The rearrangement links TRBV27 to TRBJ2-6; D might be TRBD1 (6 bases). CDR1 is MNHEY and CDR2 is SMNVEV in the germline V gene (reference sequence). Trimming stripped 5 bases from V and 4 bases from J, with 18 bases between. The CDR3 sequence is 17 residues long. In DNA form, the CDR3 reads TGTGCCAGCAGTACAGGGTTTGTCGGATTGGGGGCCAACGTCCTGACTTTC. Translation gives CASSTGFVGLGANVLTF.

The V and J genes are TRBV20-1 and TRBJ2-1; D is uncertain. V lost 5 bases to trimming and J lost 6 bases, with 8 bases between them. The CDR3 runs to 11 residues. The germline gives CDR1 DFQATT, CDR2 SNEGSKA (reference sequence). The CDR3 here is CSAVRGNEQFF. Here the CDR3 DNA reads TGCAGTGCTGTTAGAGGCAATGAGCAGTTCTTC.

This sequence joins TRBV30 and TRBJ1-2; D is ambiguous. Trimming removed 0 bases from V and 2 bases from J, with 13 bases in between. This CDR3 is 15 amino acids long. Per germline, CDR1 GTSNPN and CDR2 SVGIG (reference sequence). CDR3 bases: TGTGCCTGGAGTGTTAAGGATCTGAGGAACTATGGCTACACCTTC. Translated, it gives CAWSVKDLRNYGYTF.

The chain carries TRBV19 and TRBJ2-5; TRBD1 agrees at 7 bases. The CDR3 consists of 12 residues. Per germline, CDR1 LNHDA and CDR2 SQIVND (reference sequence). The V and J ends lost 11 bases and 3 bases, in that order; junction bases with no gene match: 6. The CDR3 loop reads CARRQGEETQYF. DNA for the CDR3: TGTGCCCGAAGACAGGGAGAAGAGACCCAGTACTTC. The full variable domain, in which reference TRBV19 and TRBJ2-5 provide the parts outside the CDR3, is DGGITQSPKYLFRKEGQNVTLSCEQNLNHDAMYWYRQDPGQGLRLIYYSQIVNDFQKGDIAEGYSVSREKKESFPLTVTSAQKNPTAFYLCARRQGEETQYFGPGTRLLVL.

This chain's CDR3 is CASSQDRGLQTQYF. The CDR3 coding sequence is TGCGCCAGCAGCCAAGATAGGGGACTTCAGACCCAGTACTTC. The chain links TRBV4-3 to TRBJ2-5, with D tentatively TRBD2 (6 bases). Germline V gene lookup returns CDR1 LGHNA and CDR2 YSLEER. V was pared by 0 bases and J by 6 bases, with 11 bases between. The CDR3 consists of 14 residues.

The chain carries TRBV4-1 and TRBJ1-1; TRBD1 might be the D (5 bases). CDR3 length: 16 residues. Looked up from germline, CDR1 is MGHRA and CDR2 is YSYEKL. Trimming left V 0 bases short and J 2 bases short, with 13 bases between. CDR3 coding DNA: TGCGCCAGCAGCCAAGACGACAGCCGTATTAACACTGAAGCTTTCTTT. Protein: CASSQDDSRINTEAFF.

V gene TRBV11-2 combines with J gene TRBJ1-2; TRBD1 matches at 10 bases. CDR1 SGHAT and CDR2 FQNNGV come from the germline V gene. The CDR3 covers 14 residues. The junction had 6 bases not matched to a gene; V was cut back by 3 bases and J by 8 bases. The CDR3 loop reads CASSFDRGQEGYTF. Written as DNA, the CDR3 is TGTGCCAGCAGCTTCGACAGGGGGCAGGAGGGCTACACCTTC.

The V gene is TRBV5-4, the J gene TRBJ1-2; D not certain. Trimming cost V 0 bases and J 8 bases, with 11 bases left between them. The germline gives CDR1 SGHNT, CDR2 YYREEE (reference sequence). The CDR3 has 13 amino acids. CDR3 in amino acids: CASSLVLSGGYTF. The CDR3 nucleotides read TGTGCCAGCAGCTTGGTACTCTCGGGAGGCTACACCTTC.

The chain couples TRBV6-4 to TRBJ2-1; 11 bases fit TRBD2. The CDR3 runs 14 residues. The V gene's germline CDR1 is MRHNA and CDR2 SNTAGT. V gave up 6 bases and J gave up 6 bases; unmatched junction bases: 4. The CDR3 loop reads CASRQLAGVNEQFF. DNA for the CDR3: TGTGCCAGCAGACAACTAGCGGGAGTCAATGAGCAGTTCTTC.

This clone was seen a single time. The gene calls are TRBV7-8 and TRBJ2-1; 10 bases match TRBD2. Germline CDR1 and CDR2: SGHVS and FQNEAQ. CDR3 size: 15 residues. V shed 1 base and J 12 bases; nucleotides not matched to a gene: 9. The DNA of the CDR3 is TGTGCCAGCAGCTTAGTTGCTAGCGGGAGAGGAGTGCAGTTCTTC. Translating gives CASSLVASGRGVQFF. Filled out from reference TRBV7-8 and TRBJ2-1, the complete variable domain reads GAGVSQSPRYKVAKRGQDVALRCDPISGHVSLFWYQQALGQGPEFLTYFQNEAQLDKSGLPSDRFFAERPEGSVSTLKIQRTQQEDSAVYLCASSLVASGRGVQFFGPGTRLTVL.

This chain uses TRBV7-9 with TRBJ1-1, with D maybe TRBD1 (5 bases). The CDR3 runs 13 residues. Per the germline V gene, CDR1 is SEHNR and CDR2 is FQNEAQ (reference sequence). Trimming left V 5 bases short and J 6 bases short, with 13 bases between. The CDR3 reads CASSPGGVAEAFF. CDR3 bases: TGTGCCAGCAGCCCCGGAGGGGTTGCTGAAGCTTTCTTT. The entire variable domain, with the rest obtained from reference TRBV7-9 and TRBJ1-1, is as follows: DTGVSQNPRHKITKRGQNVTFRCDPISEHNRLYWYRQTLGQGPEFLTYFQNEAQLEKSRLLSDRFSAERPKGSFSTLEIQRTEQGDSAMYLCASSPGGVAEAFFGQGTRLTVV.

The chain employs TRBV7-9 and TRBJ2-7, with 15 bases aligning to TRBD2. This CDR3 comprises 16 residues. Trimming cost V 4 bases and J 5 bases; bases outside gene matches: 6. In germline, CDR1 is SEHNR, CDR2 FQNEAQ (reference sequence). This CDR3 reads CASSYGLAGGFHEQYF. The CDR3 region has the DNA TGTGCCAGCAGCTACGGACTAGCGGGAGGGTTCCACGAGCAGTACTTC.

The V call is TRBV7-2, the J call TRBJ2-7, with TRBD1 identical over 11 bases. V lost 5 bases to trimming and J lost 2 bases; unmatched junction nucleotides: 5. The CDR3 contains 15 residues. Germline CDR1 is SGHTA and CDR2 is FQGNSA. For the CDR3, the DNA is TGTGCCAGCAGCCAATGGGGACAGGGGGCCTACGAGCAGTACTTC. Translated: CASSQWGQGAYEQYF.

V usage is TRBV29-1 and J usage is TRBJ2-3; 7 bases fit TRBD2. The V gene end was trimmed by 7 bases and the J gene end by 1 base; junction bases not matched to a gene: 5. This CDR3 spans 13 amino acids. CDR1 and CDR2 (germline): SQVTM, ANQGSEA. The CDR3 DNA reads as TGCAGCGGGTGGCTAGCGGGCACAGATACGCAGTATTTT. Protein sequence: CSGWLAGTDTQYF.

This chain joins TRBV25-1 and TRBJ1-1; D not resolved. V gave up 2 bases and J gave up 5 bases, with 9 bases separating them. In germline, CDR1 is MGHDK, CDR2 SYGVNS. This CDR3 contains 13 residues. The CDR3 bases are TGTGCCAGCAGTGAACTTCCGGGTACTGAAGCTTTCTTT. Protein product: CASSELPGTEAFF.

V gene TRBV11-2 combines with J gene TRBJ1-3; possible D gene TRBD1, 6 bases. The CDR3 loop spans 17 amino acids. Trimming cost V 5 bases and J 0 bases, with 17 bases left between them. Per the germline V gene, CDR1 is SGHAT and CDR2 is FQNNGV. CDR3 coding DNA: TGTGCCAGCAGCGGCCGTAGGGGGGGACACTCTGGAAACACCATATATTTT. It encodes CASSGRRGGHSGNTIYF.

The chain recombines TRBV30 with TRBJ2-7, with D possibly being TRBD2 (7 bases). The CDR3 loop spans 14 amino acids. Per the germline V gene, CDR1 is GTSNPN and CDR2 is SVGIG (reference sequence). The V end was cut by 2 bases, the J end by 0 bases, with 11 bases between. The CDR3 DNA reads TGTGCCTGGAGTAGGGGGGGTAGCTCCTACGAGCAGTACTTC. Translation: CAWSRGGSSYEQYF.

V usage is TRBV5-5 and J usage is TRBJ2-5; D is perhaps TRBD2 (6 bases). The CDR3 is made up of 14 amino acids. Per the germline V gene, CDR1 is SGHKS and CDR2 is YYEKEE (reference sequence). The V end lost 1 base, the J end lost 5 bases, and 12 bases lay between the germline ends. The CDR3 DNA is TGTGCCAGCAGCTTGACTAGCAATTGGGAGACCCAGTACTTC. Translation: CASSLTSNWETQYF.

This chain joins TRBV27 and TRBJ2-6; possible D gene TRBD1, 6 bases. There are 16 residues in the CDR3. Trimming shortened V by 6 bases and J by 1 base, and 13 bases separated the two germline ends. Germline CDR1 is MNHEY and CDR2 is SMNVEV (reference sequence). CDR3 sequence: CASRGTPKSGANVLTF. The DNA for the CDR3 is TGTGCCAGCAGAGGGACACCAAAGTCTGGGGCCAACGTCCTGACTTTC.

The rearrangement links TRBV18 to TRBJ1-6; 8 bases map to TRBD1. V trimming: 6 bases; J trimming: 10 bases; junction bases outside the gene matches: 11. CDR1 is KGHSH and CDR2 is LQKENI in the germline V gene. The CDR3 has 15 amino acids. The CDR3 protein is CASSTQGGIGSPLHF. The CDR3 region has the DNA TGTGCCAGCTCTACACAGGGGGGGATTGGGTCACCCCTCCACTTT.

The V and J genes are TRBV19 and TRBJ2-1; D is undetermined. CDR3 length: 12 residues. V lost 3 bases to trimming and J lost 2 bases, with 2 bases between them. The V gene's germline CDR1 is LNHDA and CDR2 SQIVND (reference sequence). The CDR3 loop is CASSITYNEQFF. The CDR3 DNA reads as TGTGCCAGTAGTATTACCTACAATGAGCAGTTCTTC.

This chain joins TRBV15 and TRBJ2-7; D perhaps matches TRBD2 (5 bases). The V end was cut by 6 bases, the J end by 2 bases, with 17 bases between. Germline CDR1 LNHNV, CDR2 YYDKDF (reference sequence). This CDR3 is built from 15 residues. The CDR3 spells CATRSGQSRAYEQYF. CDR3 coding DNA: TGTGCCACCAGATCGGGCCAGTCGAGGGCCTACGAGCAGTACTTC.

The chain is built from TRBV15 and TRBJ2-4; 7 nucleotides align to TRBD1. V trimming: 8 bases; J trimming: 0 bases; junction bases outside the gene matches: 4. Looked up from germline, CDR1 is LNHNV and CDR2 is YYDKDF (reference sequence). The CDR3 spans 14 residues. The CDR3 reads CATRQGIAKNIQYF. The CDR3 DNA reads TGTGCCACCCGACAGGGAATAGCCAAAAACATTCAGTACTTC.

The chain combines TRBV3-1 (or the pseudogene TRBV3-2) with TRBJ1-3; unclear D gene. V was trimmed by 1 base and J by 0 bases, leaving 7 bases between them. This CDR3 has 15 residues. Germline V lookup: CDR1 LGHDT, CDR2 YNNKEL (reference sequence). This CDR3 is CASSQVMASGNTIYF. The CDR3 region has the DNA TGTGCCAGCAGCCAAGTGATGGCCTCTGGAAACACCATATATTTT.

The rearrangement uses TRBV7-9 and TRBJ2-3, with 10 bases matching TRBD1. Germline lookup yields CDR1 SEHNR and CDR2 FQNEAQ (reference sequence). Trimming cost V 5 bases and J 4 bases; bases outside gene matches: 12. This CDR3 contains 17 residues. CDR3 in DNA: TGTGCCAGCAGCACCCGTCGGACAGGGGGTAGCGCAGATACGCAGTATTTT. Protein: CASSTRRTGGSADTQYF. Based on the CDR3 plus reference TRBV7-9 and TRBJ2-3, the full variable domain is DTGVSQNPRHKITKRGQNVTFRCDPISEHNRLYWYRQTLGQGPEFLTYFQNEAQLEKSRLLSDRFSAERPKGSFSTLEIQRTEQGDSAMYLCASSTRRTGGSADTQYFGPGTRLTVL.

In its sample, this clone was seen once. The J gene is TRBJ2-6, the V gene TRBV2; no definite D call. In germline, CDR1 is SNHLY, CDR2 FYNNEI. This CDR3 comprises 12 residues. With 11 bases removed from V and 0 bases from J, the gap between germline ends came to 5 bases. In nucleotides, the CDR3 is TGTGCCGGTAGCTCTGGGGCCAACGTCCTGACTTTC. Amino acid sequence: CAGSSGANVLTF.

CDR3 region: CASTRTGGTEAFF. In DNA form, the CDR3 reads TGTGCCAGCACCAGGACAGGGGGCACTGAAGCTTTCTTT. The chain recombines TRBV2 with TRBJ1-1; TRBD1 agrees at 10 bases. V shed 7 bases and J 4 bases; nucleotides not matched to a gene: 3. The CDR3 loop spans 13 amino acids. Looked up from germline, CDR1 is SNHLY and CDR2 is FYNNEI.

This clone was seen only once. V usage is TRBV3-1 (or the pseudogene TRBV3-2) and J usage is TRBJ1-1; D possibly corresponds to TRBD1 (6 bases). The CDR3 runs to 13 residues. V was cut by 2 bases and J by 7 bases, with 11 bases left in between. Looked up from germline, CDR1 is LGHDT and CDR2 is YNNKEL (reference sequence). As DNA, the CDR3 is TGTGCCAGCAGCCAACCAGGGGTTGGTGAAGCTTTCTTT. It yields the protein CASSQPGVGEAFF.

In this sample, this clone turned up once. V usage is TRBV27 and J usage is TRBJ1-1, with 7 bases lining up with TRBD1. The germline CDR1 and CDR2 sequences are MNHEY and SMNVEV (reference sequence). The V gene end was trimmed by 6 bases and the J gene end by 4 bases; junction bases not matched to a gene: 8. The CDR3 totals 14 residues. Here the CDR3 DNA reads TGTGCCAGCAGACTGACAGGGTATGGCACTGAAGCTTTCTTT. It specifies CASRLTGYGTEAFF.

This clone was seen only a few times. This chain connects TRBV19 to TRBJ1-5; 7 positions agree with TRBD1. CDR1 and CDR2 (germline): LNHDA, SQIVND (reference sequence). The CDR3 is 15 residues long. Trimming removed 4 bases from V and 6 bases from J; junction bases left unmatched: 9. CDR3 DNA: TGTGCCAGTAGTAACGCCCGCAGGGGGTTTCAGCCCCAGCATTTT. This sequence encodes CASSNARRGFQPQHF.